Shown below are 18 T cell receptor beta chains from a single sample sequenced in a study of T cells after posttransplantation cyclophosphamide. Here immunoSEQ multiplex PCR was the method, and the copy in TCRdb shows in-frame clones only, minus some. The repertoire consists of about 47,000 clones, with approximately 90% occurring once and the leading ten covering less than 3.5%. Sequencing was carried out using PBMCs. These receptors originate from a woman in her fifties or sixties in good health and a related stem cell transplant donor.

The chain uses TRBV5-1 and TRBJ1-1; D gene unclear. Germline CDR1 reads SGHRS; CDR2 reads YFSETQ. Between the trimmed V and J ends, which lost 1 base and 6 bases, there was a span of 10 bases. This CDR3 has 13 residues. CDR3 region: CASSLNTNPEAFF. CDR3 in DNA: TGCGCCAGCAGCTTGAACACTAACCCTGAAGCTTTCTTT.

This chain joins TRBV7-9 and TRBJ1-6, with D possibly TRBD1 on 6 matching bases. The CDR3 extends over 14 amino acids. Trimming removed 1 base from V and 10 bases from J, with 11 bases in between. In germline, CDR1 is SEHNR, CDR2 FQNEAQ (reference sequence). The CDR3 is CASSLGQADSPLHF. The CDR3 DNA sequence: TGTGCCAGCAGCTTAGGACAGGCAGACTCACCCCTCCACTTT. The full variable domain, its missing parts supplied by reference TRBV7-9 and TRBJ1-6, is DTGVSQNPRHKITKRGQNVTFRCDPISEHNRLYWYRQTLGQGPEFLTYFQNEAQLEKSRLLSDRFSAERPKGSFSTLEIQRTEQGDSAMYLCASSLGQADSPLHFGNGTRLTVT.

The chain has TRBV10-2 and TRBJ1-2, with D possibly being TRBD1 (5 bases). Looked up from germline, CDR1 is WSHSY and CDR2 is SAAADI. The CDR3 is 13 amino acids. Trimming removed 8 bases at V and 1 base at J, with 11 bases between. Here the CDR3 DNA reads TGCGCCAGCGGCCCTCAGGGTAACTATGGCTACACCTTC. Translating it yields CASGPQGNYGYTF.

This chain joins TRBV7-9 and TRBJ1-6; D might be TRBD1 (5 bases). CDR3 length equals 13 residues. Germline lookup yields CDR1 SEHNR and CDR2 FQNEAQ (reference sequence). V lost 5 bases, J lost 10 bases, and 12 bases lay in between. CDR3 in DNA: TGTGCCAGCAGCCAAGGGGCGGGATCACCCCTCCACTTT. It codes for CASSQGAGSPLHF.

The genes are TRBV7-2 and TRBJ2-3; D is ambiguous. The CDR3 is 14 amino acids. Trimming left V 5 bases short and J 4 bases short, with 13 bases between. CDR1 and CDR2 from the germline V gene are SGHTA and FQGNSA. The CDR3 is CASSLYSIADTQYF. DNA for the CDR3: TGTGCCAGCAGCCTGTATAGCATTGCAGATACGCAGTATTTT.

This chain joins TRBV7-8 and TRBJ2-5, with D tentatively TRBD1 (6 bases). CDR1 SGHVS and CDR2 FQNEAQ come from the germline V gene. The CDR3 covers 14 residues. The V end was cut by 1 base, the J end by 3 bases, with 9 bases between. The CDR3 spells CASSLGTAKETQYF. CDR3 DNA: TGTGCCAGCAGCTTAGGGACAGCCAAAGAGACCCAGTACTTC.

CDR3 in DNA: TGTGCCAGCAGCTTGGGTGGGCTGAAAGACACTGAAGCTTTCTTT. Translated, it gives CASSLGGLKDTEAFF. The chain combines TRBV6-1 with TRBJ1-1; the D is unclear. Per germline, CDR1 MNHNS and CDR2 SASEGT. V was trimmed by 6 bases and J by 3 bases, leaving 17 bases between them. The CDR3 covers 15 residues.

The chain recombines TRBV6-6 with TRBJ1-4; D uncertain. V lost 8 bases and J lost 14, with 18 bases in between. This CDR3 spans 12 amino acids. Germline V CDR1 and CDR2: MNHNY, SVGAGI (reference sequence). This chain's CDR3 is CASYAGDPRLFF. The CDR3 nucleotides are TGTGCCAGCTATGCGGGCGATCCAAGGCTGTTTTTT.

Of note for this clone: At one end, the junction sequence differs from germline, possibly due to a read error. This sample includes further DNA sequences coding for the same CDR3. J is TRBJ1-6 and V is TRBV19; TRBD1 matches 9 bases. The germline CDR1 and CDR2 sequences are LNHDA and SQIVND (reference sequence). The CDR3 extends over 15 amino acids. The CDR3, as DNA: TGTGCCAGTAGACCTCCGGGACAGGGCAATTCCCCCCTCCACTTT. This translates into CASRPPGQGNSPLHF.

The chain links TRBV4-2 to TRBJ2-2; D uncertain. Germline V gives CDR1 LGHNA, CDR2 YNFKEQ. The CDR3 covers 14 residues. Trimming removed 5 bases from V and 4 bases from J, with 11 bases in between. CDR3 nucleotides: TGTGCCAGCAGCTTAGACTCGCCCACCGGGGAGCTGTTTTTT. Translation: CASSLDSPTGELFF.

The chain employs TRBV7-2 and TRBJ2-1; no reliable D call. V lost 5 bases and J 1 base, leaving 12 bases between the germline ends. The CDR3 covers 15 residues. Germline V gene lookup returns CDR1 SGHTA and CDR2 FQGNSA. The CDR3 DNA follows: TGTGCCAGCAGCCGTTCCTCCGGGTCCTACAATGAGCAGTTCTTC. As protein: CASSRSSGSYNEQFF.

The chain has TRBV18 and TRBJ2-1; tentative D call: TRBD2 (5 bases). Germline CDR1 reads KGHSH; CDR2 reads LQKENI. V lost 3 bases, J lost 0 bases, and 6 bases lay in between. This CDR3 has 14 residues. The CDR3 DNA sequence: TGTGCCAGCTCACCGGGGAGCTCCTACAATGAGCAGTTCTTC. Amino acids: CASSPGSSYNEQFF.

This chain uses TRBV2 with TRBJ1-6, with a possible D match to TRBD1 (5 bases). CDR3 length equals 20 residues. Germline-derived CDR1 and CDR2 are SNHLY and FYNNEI. The ends were cut back, 2 bases at V and 0 bases at J, with 20 bases in the middle. The CDR3, as DNA: TGTGCCAGCAGTGAAAGAGGACCCCTCTTAAGGGGCTCCTATAATTCACCCCTCCACTTT. Encoded protein: CASSERGPLLRGSYNSPLHF.

V is TRBV20-1 and J is TRBJ1-4; no firm D call. This CDR3 contains 11 residues. Germline assignment: CDR1 DFQATT and CDR2 SNEGSKA (reference sequence). The V end lost 5 bases, the J end lost 8 bases, and 9 bases lay between the germline ends. The CDR3 nucleotides read TGCAGTGCTCGACTCGGAGAAAAACTGTTTTTT. Its protein product is CSARLGEKLFF.

The rearrangement uses TRBV6-4 and TRBJ2-2; D is possibly TRBD2 (6 bases). This CDR3 is built from 15 residues. Germline-derived CDR1 and CDR2 are MRHNA and SNTAGT. The V end lost 3 bases, the J end lost 2 bases, and 10 bases lay between the germline ends. The CDR3 sequence: CASSEGGANTGELFF. In nucleotides, the CDR3 is TGTGCCAGCAGTGAGGGCGGGGCTAACACCGGGGAGCTGTTTTTT.

J is TRBJ2-2 and V is TRBV7-6; tentative D call: TRBD2 (5 bases). The germline V and J ends were trimmed by 1 base and 5 bases, with 20 bases remaining between them. This CDR3 contains 18 residues. Germline lookup yields CDR1 SGHVS and CDR2 FNYEAQ. CDR3 nucleotides: TGTGCCAGCAGCTTAGAACTCACGGATACTAGTTTTACCGGGGAGCTGTTTTTT. It yields the protein CASSLELTDTSFTGELFF.

The gene calls are TRBV7-2 and TRBJ2-7; tentative D call: TRBD2 (6 bases). The CDR3 extends over 16 amino acids. Between the trimmed V and J ends, which lost 5 bases and 0 bases, there was a span of 17 bases. The germline V gene has CDR1 SGHTA and CDR2 FQGNSA. The CDR3 nucleotides are TGTGCCAGCAGCCCAAACCCCCGCGGGGCCTCCTACGAGCAGTACTTC. It specifies CASSPNPRGASYEQYF.

This chain links TRBV7-8 with TRBJ1-6; D ambiguous. CDR3 length: 13 amino acids. Germline assignment: CDR1 SGHVS and CDR2 FQNEAQ. V lost 5 bases and J 14 bases, leaving 16 bases between the germline ends. The DNA for the CDR3 is TGTGCCAGCAGCGTAGGACGGAGTTTGGCCCTCCACTTT. Amino acid sequence: CASSVGRSLALHF.